These 9 T cell receptor beta chains came from one sample sequenced in a study of cytomegalovirus exposure and HLA in healthy donors. Produced via immunoSEQ multiplex PCR; TCRdb's table is partial and in-frame only. The sample lists some 150,000 clones, 87% seen once, with less than 5.5% in the top ten. The sequenced sample was PBMCs. These receptor sequences come from a man aged 18-30 years in good health and CMV-seropositive.

V gene TRBV7-9 combines with J gene TRBJ1-1; D may be TRBD1 (5 bases). The CDR3 runs 13 residues. Per the germline V gene, CDR1 is SEHNR and CDR2 is FQNEAQ (reference sequence). The V and J ends lost 5 bases and 3 bases respectively, with 10 bases between them. CDR3 residues: CASSRQGHTEAFF. CDR3 bases: TGTGCCAGCAGCCGCCAGGGTCACACTGAAGCTTTCTTT.

CDR3 region: CASSLRTGAVSGANVLTF. The CDR3 DNA is TGTGCCAGCAGCTTGAGGACAGGGGCCGTCTCTGGGGCCAACGTCCTGACTTTC. The rearrangement joins TRBV7-6 to TRBJ2-6; 9 bases agree with TRBD1. CDR3 length: 18 residues. V shed 3 bases, J shed 0 bases, and the junction held 6 bases outside the gene matches. Germline CDR1 SGHVS, CDR2 FNYEAQ.

This clone was seen just once. The rearrangement joins TRBV29-1 to TRBJ1-2; no definite D call. The CDR3 loop spans 12 amino acids. CDR1 is SQVTM and CDR2 is ANQGSEA in the germline V gene. V dropped 3 bases and J dropped 8 bases, with 13 bases sitting between them. This chain's CDR3 is CSVDAGLSGYTF. The CDR3 region has the DNA TGCAGCGTTGATGCAGGTTTATCGGGCTACACCTTC.

The chain has TRBV29-1 and TRBJ1-1; 7 bases align to TRBD1. V was pared by 7 bases and J by 1 base, with 3 bases of the junction left unmatched. Germline CDR1 and CDR2: SQVTM and ANQGSEA. The CDR3 has 12 amino acids. CDR3 residues: CSAGQQNTEAFF. Written as DNA, the CDR3 is TGCAGCGCGGGACAGCAGAACACTGAAGCTTTCTTT.

The V gene is TRBV27, the J gene TRBJ2-1; 10 nucleotides match TRBD1. The CDR3 runs to 14 residues. Germline V gives CDR1 MNHEY, CDR2 SMNVEV (reference sequence). The V segment lost 4 bases and the J segment 7 bases; nucleotides outside the gene matches: 4. The CDR3 bases are TGTGCCAGCAGTTATGGACAGGGGGGGAATGAGCAGTTCTTC. It encodes CASSYGQGGNEQFF.

This chain links TRBV30 with TRBJ1-2, with D possibly being TRBD1 (5 bases). Per the germline V gene, CDR1 is GTSNPN and CDR2 is SVGIG (reference sequence). There are 13 residues in the CDR3. V was trimmed by 1 base and J by 6 bases, leaving 12 bases between them. The chain's CDR3 is CAWSEGLRNGYTF. The DNA of the CDR3 is TGTGCCTGGAGTGAGGGACTTAGGAATGGCTACACCTTC.

The chain employs TRBV2 and TRBJ1-2; 10 bases are shared with TRBD1. V was pared by 6 bases and J by 4 bases, with 14 bases of the junction left unmatched. This CDR3 has 17 residues. Germline assignment: CDR1 SNHLY and CDR2 FYNNEI. The CDR3 bases are TGTGCCAGCAGCGTCGGGACAGGGGTTCTGATGGCCTATGGCTACACCTTC. Translated: CASSVGTGVLMAYGYTF. Full variable domain (outside the CDR3, taken from reference TRBV2 and TRBJ1-2): EPEVTQTPSHQVTQMGQEVILRCVPISNHLYFYWYRQILGQKVEFLVSFYNNEISEKSEIFDDQFSVERPDGSNFTLKIRSTKLEDSAMYFCASSVGTGVLMAYGYTFGSGTRLTVV.

V usage is TRBV27 and J usage is TRBJ2-7; possible D gene TRBD2, 7 bases. V lost 6 bases, J lost 3 bases, and 15 bases lay in between. CDR3 length: 14 residues. The germline CDR1 and CDR2 sequences are MNHEY and SMNVEV (reference sequence). The CDR3 sequence: CASSLRGALYEQYF. The CDR3 DNA sequence: TGTGCCAGCAGCCTCCGGGGGGCGCTCTACGAGCAGTACTTC.

The CDR3 sequence is CASRGGVNEQFF. For the CDR3, the DNA is TGTGCCAGCAGGGGGGGAGTAAATGAGCAGTTCTTC. This rearrangement joins TRBV4-2 to TRBJ2-1; D perhaps matches TRBD2 (6 bases). The CDR3 is 12 residues long. Germline V gives CDR1 LGHNA, CDR2 YNFKEQ. Deletions cut 6 bases from V and 7 bases from J, with 10 bases between.